This T cell receptor beta chain was sequenced for a study of blood T cells in healthy people across ages. Notes on the study in general: There was no known CMV status for donors, so expanded clonotype changes were possibly confounded.

As concerns this clonotype: What it binds is unknown.

V shed 4 bases and J 6 bases; nucleotides not matched to a gene: 6. Germline CDR1 and CDR2: MNHEY and SMNVEV (reference sequence). CDR3 size: 14 residues. PCR was performed a second time for about 7 to 12 cycles using a sample-barcoded 5' primer and a J-beta primer mix. TCRdb processed the 5' RACE reads anew with MiXCR; each CDR3 protein has one entry. In the table there are 1 million or so distinct CDR3 sequences, 20% to 25% of which are singletons. These data are also associated with another study on T cells of mothers and their children. That source notes: The people who donated were a few healthy Caucasian mothers and their six children.

The rearrangement uses TRBV27 and TRBJ2-4, with TRBD1 matching over 7 bases. This receptor was obtained from a girl aged 2-10 years in good health. Input material: blood. CDR3 residues: CASSWDRGGNIQYF. The CDR3 nucleotides are TGTGCCAGCAGTTGGGACAGAGGAGGAAACATTCAGTACTTC.